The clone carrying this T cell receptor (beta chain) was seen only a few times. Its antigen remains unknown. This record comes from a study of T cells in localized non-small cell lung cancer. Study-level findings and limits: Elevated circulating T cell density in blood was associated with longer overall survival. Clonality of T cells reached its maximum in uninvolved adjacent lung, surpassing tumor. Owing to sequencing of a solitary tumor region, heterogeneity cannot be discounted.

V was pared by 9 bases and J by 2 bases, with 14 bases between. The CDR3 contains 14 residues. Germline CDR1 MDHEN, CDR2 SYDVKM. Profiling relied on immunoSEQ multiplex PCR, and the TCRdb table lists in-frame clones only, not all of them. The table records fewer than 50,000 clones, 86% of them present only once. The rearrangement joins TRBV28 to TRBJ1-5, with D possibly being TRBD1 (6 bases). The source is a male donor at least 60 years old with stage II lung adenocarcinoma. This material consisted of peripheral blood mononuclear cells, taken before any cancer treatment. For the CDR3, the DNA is TGTGCCAGTTCACGTTCAGGGGGCAATCAGCCCCAGCATTTT. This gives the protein CASSRSGGNQPQHF.